This T cell receptor (beta chain) derives from a study of cytomegalovirus exposure and HLA in healthy donors. It was with 60 Vbeta and 13 Jbeta primers that the PCR ran. The table came from immunoSEQ multiplex PCR; TCRdb's copy has only in-frame clones and leaves some out. The data contain about 120,000 clones, about 9.4% of them seen just once; the ten biggest clones take up about 6%. General study findings and limits: V segments that were indistinguishable, TRBV6-2 and TRBV6-3 among them, were omitted from analysis. The number of N-insertions in an Asian-associated ancestry cluster was reportedly below the approximately 700-donor mean in a later analysis.

This clone occurred a few times. Its antigen is as yet unknown. The CDR3 covers 16 residues. Germline V CDR1 and CDR2: SGHNT, YYREEE (reference sequence). V lost 3 bases, J lost 9 bases, and 22 bases lay in between. The rearrangement joins TRBV5-4 to TRBJ2-1; D perhaps matches TRBD2 (6 bases). The clonotype comes from a woman aged 40-49 years in good health and CMV-seropositive. The sequenced material came from PBMCs. CDR3 protein: CASSSMISGSGGEQFF. CDR3 in DNA: TGTGCCAGCAGCTCCATGATTAGCGGTTCCGGTGGTGAGCAGTTCTTC. Together with reference TRBV5-4 and TRBJ2-1, the CDR3 gives the full variable domain: ETGVTQSPTHLIKTRGQQVTLRCSSQSGHNTVSWYQQALGQGPQFIFQYYREEENGRGNFPPRFSGLQFPNYSSELNVNALELDDSALYLCASSSMISGSGGEQFFGPGTRLTVL.